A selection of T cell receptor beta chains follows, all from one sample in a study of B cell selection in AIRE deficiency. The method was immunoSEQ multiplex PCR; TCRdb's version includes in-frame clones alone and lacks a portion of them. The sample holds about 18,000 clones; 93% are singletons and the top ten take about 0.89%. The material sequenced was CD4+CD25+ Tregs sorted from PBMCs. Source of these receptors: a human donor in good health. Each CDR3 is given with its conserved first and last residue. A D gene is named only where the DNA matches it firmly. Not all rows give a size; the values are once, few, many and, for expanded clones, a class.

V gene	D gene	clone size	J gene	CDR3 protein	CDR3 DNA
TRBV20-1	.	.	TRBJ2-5	CSARKETQYF	TGCAGTGCTAGGAAAGAGACCCAGTACTTC
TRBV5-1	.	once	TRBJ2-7	CASSLLTYPSYEQYF	TGCGCCAGCAGCTTGTTAACGTACCCTTCCTACGAGCAGTACTTC
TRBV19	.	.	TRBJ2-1	CASSIDSGSYNEQFF	TGTGCCAGTAGTATAGACAGCGGCTCCTACAATGAGCAGTTCTTC
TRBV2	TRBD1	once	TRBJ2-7	CASPRGPPYYEQYF	TGTGCCAGTCCCAGGGGGCCCCCCTACTACGAGCAGTACTTC
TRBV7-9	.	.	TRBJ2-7	CASSPSGVRGGEQYF	TGTGCCAGCAGCCCGTCGGGAGTCAGAGGCGGCGAGCAGTACTTC
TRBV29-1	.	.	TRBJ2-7	CSGGGQSPSEQYF	TGCAGCGGCGGCGGACAGTCCCCCAGCGAGCAGTACTTC
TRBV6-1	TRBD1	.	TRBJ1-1	CASSVQTGTIAEAFF	TGTGCCAGCAGTGTCCAGACAGGGACGATTGCTGAAGCTTTCTTT
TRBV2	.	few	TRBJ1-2	CASNTGLNLNYGYTF	TGTGCCAGCAATACAGGACTGAACCTTAACTATGGCTACACCTTC
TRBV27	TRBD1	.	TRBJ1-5	CASRRTGTGANQPQHF	TGTGCCAGCAGAAGAACAGGGACAGGGGCCAATCAGCCCCAGCATTTT
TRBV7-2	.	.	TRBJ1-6	CASSERVTRRPYNSPLHF	TGTGCCAGCAGCGAGAGAGTGACACGACGACCTTATAATTCACCCCTCCACTTT
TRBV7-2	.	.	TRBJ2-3	CASSRAGGADTQYF	TGTGCCAGCAGCCGAGCAGGTGGAGCAGATACGCAGTATTTT
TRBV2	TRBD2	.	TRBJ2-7	CASREREGYEQYF	TGTGCCAGCAGGGAGCGGGAGGGCTACGAGCAGTACTTC
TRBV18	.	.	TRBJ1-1	CASSATVDIMNTEAFF	TGTGCCAGCTCAGCCACCGTAGACATCATGAACACTGAAGCTTTCTTT